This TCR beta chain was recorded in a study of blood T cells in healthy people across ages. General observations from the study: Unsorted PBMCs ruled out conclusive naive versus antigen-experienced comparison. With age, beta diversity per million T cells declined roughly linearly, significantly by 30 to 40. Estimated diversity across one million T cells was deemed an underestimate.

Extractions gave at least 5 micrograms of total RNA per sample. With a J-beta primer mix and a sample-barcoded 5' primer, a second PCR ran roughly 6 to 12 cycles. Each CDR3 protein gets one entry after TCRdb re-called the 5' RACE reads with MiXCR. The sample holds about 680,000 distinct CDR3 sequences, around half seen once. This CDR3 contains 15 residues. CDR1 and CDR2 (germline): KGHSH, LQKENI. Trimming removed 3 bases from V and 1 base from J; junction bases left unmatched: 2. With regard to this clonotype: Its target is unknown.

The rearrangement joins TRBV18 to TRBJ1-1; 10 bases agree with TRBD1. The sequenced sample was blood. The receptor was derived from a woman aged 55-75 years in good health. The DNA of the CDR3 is TGTGCCAGCTCACCCGGACAGGGGGGGAACACTGAAGCTTTCTTT. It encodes CASSPGQGGNTEAFF.